This T cell receptor (beta chain) stems from a study of cytomegalovirus exposure and HLA in healthy donors. Trimming cost V 0 bases and J 14 bases, with 8 bases left between them. The CDR3 consists of 11 residues. In germline, CDR1 is MNHNS, CDR2 SASEGT. Study findings and constraints: A later analysis linked a missense variant in DCLRE1C to the trimming of TCR beta V and J genes. Investigators reported 164 TCR beta chains as tied to cytomegalovirus. A later examination showed that TCR association rates differed by HLA locus, with DRB1 most and HLA-C fewest.

On this clone: Its target is not known.

The PCR made use of 60 Vbeta and 13 Jbeta primers. Some clones are missing from TCRdb's copy, which holds only in-frame ones; the method was immunoSEQ multiplex PCR. The sample holds 190,000 or so clones; roughly four fifths are singletons and the top ten take 1.6%. The genes are TRBV6-1 and TRBJ2-1; D might be TRBD1 (7 bases). Sequencing was done on a sample of PBMCs. The clonotype comes from a man over 45 in good health and CMV-seronegative. CDR3 loop: CASSEARGEFF. CDR3 DNA: TGTGCCAGCAGTGAAGCCAGGGGGGAGTTCTTC.